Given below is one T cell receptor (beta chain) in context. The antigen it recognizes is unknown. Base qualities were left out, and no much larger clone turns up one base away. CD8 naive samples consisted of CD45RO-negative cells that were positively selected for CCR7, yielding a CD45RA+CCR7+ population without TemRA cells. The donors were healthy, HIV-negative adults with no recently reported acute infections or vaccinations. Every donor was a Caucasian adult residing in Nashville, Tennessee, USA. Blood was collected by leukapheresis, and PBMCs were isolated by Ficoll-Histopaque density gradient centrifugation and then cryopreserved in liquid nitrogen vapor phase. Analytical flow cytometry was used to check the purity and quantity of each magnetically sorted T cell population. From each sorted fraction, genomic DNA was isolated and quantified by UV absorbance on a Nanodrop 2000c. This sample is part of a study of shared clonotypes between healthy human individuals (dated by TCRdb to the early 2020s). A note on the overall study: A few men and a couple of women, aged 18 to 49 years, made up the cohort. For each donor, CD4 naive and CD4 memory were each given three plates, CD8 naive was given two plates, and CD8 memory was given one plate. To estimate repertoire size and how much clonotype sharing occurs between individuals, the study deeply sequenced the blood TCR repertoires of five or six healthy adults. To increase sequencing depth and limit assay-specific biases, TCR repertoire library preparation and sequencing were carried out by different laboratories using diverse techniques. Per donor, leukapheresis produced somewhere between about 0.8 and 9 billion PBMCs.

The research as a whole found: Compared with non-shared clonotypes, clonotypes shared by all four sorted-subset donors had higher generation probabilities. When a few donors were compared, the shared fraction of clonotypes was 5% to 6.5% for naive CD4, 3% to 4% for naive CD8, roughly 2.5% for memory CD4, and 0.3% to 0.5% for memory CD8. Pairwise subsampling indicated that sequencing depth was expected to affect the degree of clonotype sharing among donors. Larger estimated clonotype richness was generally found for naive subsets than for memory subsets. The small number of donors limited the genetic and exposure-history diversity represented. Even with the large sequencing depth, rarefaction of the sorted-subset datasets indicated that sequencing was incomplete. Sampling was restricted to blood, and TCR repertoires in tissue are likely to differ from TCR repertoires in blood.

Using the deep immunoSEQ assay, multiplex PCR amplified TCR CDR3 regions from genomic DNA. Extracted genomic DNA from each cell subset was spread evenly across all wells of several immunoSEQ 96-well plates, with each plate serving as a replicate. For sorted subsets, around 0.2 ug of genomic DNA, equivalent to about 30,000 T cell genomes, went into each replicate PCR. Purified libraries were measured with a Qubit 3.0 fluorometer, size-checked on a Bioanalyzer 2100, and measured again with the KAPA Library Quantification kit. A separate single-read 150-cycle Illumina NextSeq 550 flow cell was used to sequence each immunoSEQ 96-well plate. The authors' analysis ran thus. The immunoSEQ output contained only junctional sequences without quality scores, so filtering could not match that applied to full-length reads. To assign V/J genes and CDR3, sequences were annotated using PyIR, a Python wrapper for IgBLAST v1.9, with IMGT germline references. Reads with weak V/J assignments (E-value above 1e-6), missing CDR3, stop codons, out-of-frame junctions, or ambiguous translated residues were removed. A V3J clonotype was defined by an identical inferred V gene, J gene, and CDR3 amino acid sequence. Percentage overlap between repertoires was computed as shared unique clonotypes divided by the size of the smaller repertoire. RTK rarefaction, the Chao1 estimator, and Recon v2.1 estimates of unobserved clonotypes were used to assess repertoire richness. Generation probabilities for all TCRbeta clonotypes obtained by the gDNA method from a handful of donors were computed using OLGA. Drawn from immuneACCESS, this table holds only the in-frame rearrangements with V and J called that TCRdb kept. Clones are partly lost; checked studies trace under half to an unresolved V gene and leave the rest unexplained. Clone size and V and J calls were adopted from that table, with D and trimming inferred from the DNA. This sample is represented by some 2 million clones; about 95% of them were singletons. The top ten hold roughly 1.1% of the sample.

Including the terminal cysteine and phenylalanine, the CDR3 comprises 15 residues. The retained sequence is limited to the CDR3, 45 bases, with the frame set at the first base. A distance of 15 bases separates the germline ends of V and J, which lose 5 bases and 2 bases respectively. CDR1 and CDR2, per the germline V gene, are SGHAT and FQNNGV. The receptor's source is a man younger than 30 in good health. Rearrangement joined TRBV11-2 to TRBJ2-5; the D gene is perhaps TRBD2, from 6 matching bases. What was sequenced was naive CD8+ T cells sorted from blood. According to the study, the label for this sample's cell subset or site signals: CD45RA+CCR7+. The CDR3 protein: CASSGAWGLQETQYF. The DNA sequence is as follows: TGTGCCAGCAGCGGGGCTTGGGGACTGCAAGAGACCCAGTACTTC.